One T cell receptor beta chain is described in this entry. Its antigen is still unknown. Per-nucleotide qualities are absent, and no much larger clonotype sits a single base away. This entry belongs to a study of cytomegalovirus exposure and HLA in healthy donors (dated by TCRdb to about 2017). With respect to the entire study: An earlier analysis of several hundred of the donors reported approximately 280 Gb of sequence data and 95 million to 120 million unique TCR beta sequences obtained from about 170 million T cells. An early release that covered around 590 HLA-typed donors contained approximately 300 gigabases of sequencing data and 70 million to 100 million unique TCR sequences. Rather than using new phenotypic data, the later analysis identified candidate immune exposures from TCR beta sequences and from how often those sequences occurred across donors. Genome-wide SNP genotypes for about 65% of the roughly 670 donors were used in a later genetic analysis, which treated that subset as a discovery cohort. The number of typed donors differed by locus: about 620-630 for A, B, C, DRB1 and DQB1; 500 to 550 for DQA1; some 610 for DPA1; and about 450 for DPB1. The genetic ancestry cluster associated with self-reported Caucasian donors included 80% to 90% of the approximately 410 genotyped donors. All discovery cohort repertoires had been generated on a single sequencing platform. A later analysis re-examined previously published TCR beta repertoires from 610 or so donors and added high-resolution HLA genotyping to investigate patterns of TCR occurrence. The T cell repertoires of around 670 subjects were profiled by immunosequencing and related to cytomegalovirus serostatus. Donor age, sex, ethnicity and CMV serostatus were collected together with the repertoire data. An earlier analysis of some 600 of the donors applied high-throughput TCR beta sequencing to assess whether each TCR beta V gene segment acted as functional or pseudogenic. The study aimed to test whether signatures of past pathogen exposure could be identified by cataloging public T cell receptors. Because of strong linkage in the cohort, four to six DR-DQ haplotypes were treated as single units for association and clustering. Besides the first cohort of roughly 640 subjects, a separate validation cohort made up of 120 different subjects was used. High-throughput TCR immunosequencing, statistical association of individual TCRs with disease status, and machine learning were combined to predict cytomegalovirus infection status. Both class I and class II loci were covered by HLA typing, at four-digit resolution. Across approximately 400 genotyped donors of the cohort, an average of 235,054 unique TCR beta nucleotide sequences per donor were sequenced, and around 20% of those sequences were non-productive.

In total, approximately 700 healthy bone marrow donors made up the cohort. Cohort members were all nominally healthy when sampled, although unrecorded immune exposures were likely present. The donor tested CMV seropositive and was one of the 289 seropositive cohort members. A peripheral blood sample was collected from each donor, and TCR beta sequencing was performed on peripheral blood mononuclear cells. The Qiagen DNeasy Blood Extraction Kit was used to extract genomic DNA from the blood cell samples. Broader findings and caveats from the paper: A further reported finding was that TCR beta sequences accurately predicted the HLA-A and HLA-B alleles for most subjects in the first cohort. The classifier was reported to diagnose cytomegalovirus status with high specificity and sensitivity in both the original cohort and the validation cohort. At a false discovery rate of 0.05, a later analysis linked about 16,000 TCR beta sequences to specific HLA alleles. In a later analysis, most CMV-associated TCR beta chains were found to appear HLA-restricted, with HLA associations seemingly driven largely by CMV exposure. Several of the top co-occurrence clusters appeared to be linked to parvovirus B19, influenza, CMV and Epstein-Barr virus, according to a later analysis. Across donors, most TCR sequences were observed very rarely, whereas some public TCRs were present in many individuals. Linkage disequilibrium might explain the correlated functional status among segregating V segments, but an unknown experimental factor could not be excluded. The presence/absence analyses assumed that sequencing depth was roughly uniform across donors, and that assumption may not be true. The study listed over 150 TCR beta chains as associated with cytomegalovirus. It was suggested by the authors that the approach could potentially be generalized to other disease states and immunological phenotypes. Because HLA typing was missing for some donors at each locus, association tests included only the typed subset. In a later analysis, the rate of TCR association differed among HLA loci, with DRB1 alleles having the most associated TCRs and HLA-C alleles having the fewest. According to a later genetic analysis, donors in an Asian-associated ancestry cluster had fewer N-insertions in productive TCRs than the approximately 700-donor mean. Three of the identified cytomegalovirus-associated TCR beta chains were confirmed in vitro to be specific for cytomegalovirus antigens. The earlier analysis of almost 600 of the donors excluded some 16 rarely observed V segments, including chromosome 9 orphons, because counts were too low. This cohort had only TCR beta chains sequenced, and the lack of alpha or paired-chain data limited which features could be detected. In an earlier analysis of a few hundred of the donors, most TCR beta V segments were observed in productive rearrangements about 87% or about 30% of the time, broadly matching IMGT annotations. When HLA alleles, especially DR and DQ, strongly co-occurred, TCR associations were difficult to assign to individual alleles. The only immune exposure information available for the cohort was CMV serostatus. In a later analysis, HLA-associated TCR beta chains showed more clonal expansion and lower generation probabilities than non-associated chains that were equally common. An association between a missense DCLRE1C variant and V-gene and J-gene trimming of TCR beta chains was found in a later genetic analysis and replicated in an independent cohort. A group of highly shared sequence variants was considered likely to be a technical artifact of the sequencing pipeline.

The library was produced with the immunoSEQ multiplex PCR assay. A mixture of 60 forward primers for TCR Vbeta segments and 13 reverse primers for TCR Jbeta segments was used in the multiplex PCR. The CDR3 region of rearranged TCR beta genes was amplified from genomic DNA with a multiplex PCR assay. The amplified TCR beta libraries were sequenced on the Illumina HiSeq System as 87-base-pair reads. Per the source publication's procedure: Across the 600 to 700 repertoires, a later analysis counted roughly 84 million unique TCR beta chains, some 11 million of which were shared by at least two donors. Raw reads were error-corrected and collapsed into unique sequences by a nearest-neighbor algorithm in which closely related sequences were merged to remove PCR and sequencing errors. Alignment of CDR3 sequences to IMGT reference sequences was used to assign V, D and J gene segments. For a sequence to be retained, at least a six-nucleotide match to both a V gene segment and a J gene segment was required. A rearrangement counted as productive if the CDR3 had no stop codons and remained in frame with V and J, and every other rearrangement counted as non-productive. CDR3 was defined by IMGT convention, running from the second conserved V-encoded cysteine to the conserved J-encoded phenylalanine. The earlier analysis of 550 to 650 of the donors excluded any sequence lacking an unambiguous match to a single V gene segment. An earlier analysis of fewer than 650 of the donors classified V segments as functional when productive rearrangements were above 56.7% and as segregating when the standard deviation between donors was above 5%. A statistical classification framework was built to diagnose cytomegalovirus status from the catalog of TCR beta chain sequences. A later analysis assigned V and J genes by comparing TCR nucleotide sequences with IMGT/GENE-DB human TR gene sequences. The TCRdist pipeline was used in a later analysis to assign CDR3 sequences and most-parsimonious VDJ recombination scenarios. In a later analysis, each TCR beta chain was defined by its CDR3 amino acid sequence together with its V-gene family, and reads lacking a unique V-gene family were excluded. To address suspected cross-contamination and a sequencing artifact, a later analysis removed roughly 640 highly shared, low-generation-probability nucleotide sequences. In a later analysis, a clonal expansion index was calculated for each public chain from normalized within-repertoire ranks of inferred template counts. Generation probabilities in a later analysis came from a VDJ recombination model fitted to out-of-frame rearrangements, and those results were checked against IGoR. Hypergeometric tests were used in a later analysis to score TCR-TCR, TCR-HLA and TCR-CMV co-occurrence, with a repertoire-size bias correction applied to the TCR pairs. False discovery rates were estimated in a later analysis by permuting HLA or CMV assignments 20 times. In a later analysis, co-occurring TCRs were grouped using DBSCAN, and TCRdist sequence similarity was added for clustering within HLA-allele-positive subsets. For co-occurrence clustering, repertoires with fewer than 30,000 or more than 120,000 public chains were excluded, along with four to six repertoires with anomalous nucleotide sharing. As stored in TCRdb, this immuneACCESS dataset retains in-frame rearrangements with V and J assigned. A fraction of the clones does not appear; measured against another copy, unresolved V genes explain less than half of the discrepancy, and the remainder lacks a known reason. That table is the source of V, J and clone size, and D and trimming were worked out from the DNA. The sample table contains roughly 190,000 clones; only one count was recorded for approximately 75% of them. Approximately 5% of the sample rests with the top ten.

Input material: PBMCs. The source of this sequence is a man in his thirties or forties in good health and CMV-seropositive.

The nucleotides are TGTGCCAGCAGCCTAGGGACAGAAGAGACCCAGTACTTC. Translated, this is CASSLGTEETQYF. The chain was built from TRBV7-9 and TRBJ2-5; TRBD1 agrees with 7 junctional bases. CDR1 and CDR2, looked up from the germline V gene (reference sequence), are SEHNR and FQNEAQ. There are 13 amino acids in the CDR3, from cysteine to phenylalanine inclusive. Only CDR3 DNA remains: 39 bases, in frame from the first base. Clipping removes 5 bases from V and 3 bases from J, with 3 as the unmatched junction base count.